This TCR beta chain is from a study of naive and memory T cell subsets. Overall study results and limits: Especially in CD8 cells, naive repertoires contained a few larger clonotypes, possibly CD45RA-re-expressing memory cells.

In germline, CDR1 is SGHVS, CDR2 FQNEAQ. This CDR3 comprises 15 residues. V was clipped by 5 bases and J by 2 bases, with 15 bases between them. After the first PCR, alpha and beta chain libraries were processed separately. Cells stained for CD3, CD4, CD8, CD45RA and CD27 were sorted into four subsets. An equimolar mix of two oligonucleotides served as the beta constant-region primer for TRBC1 and TRBC2. The ligated cDNA underwent four PCR rounds using SP2 and nested alpha and beta constant-region primers. An oligonucleotide with the SP2 primer and a 12-nucleotide UMI was ligated to the cDNA 3' end. TCRdb recomputed calls from the UMI-ligation and nested PCR reads with MiXCR, one row per CDR3 protein. The table lists about 140,000 distinct CDR3 sequences, about 20% of them singletons, with approximately 0.63% in the top ten. Notes on this clonotype: What it binds is not known.

J is TRBJ2-5 and V is TRBV7-8; D could derive from TRBD1 or TRBD2 (6 bases each). Sequences were obtained from naive CD8+ T cells from blood. This TCR derives from a human donor in good health. The CDR3 nucleotides read TGTGCCAGCAGCGTCCGCGGGACACCTCAAGAGACCCAGTACTTC. Protein product: CASSVRGTPQETQYF.